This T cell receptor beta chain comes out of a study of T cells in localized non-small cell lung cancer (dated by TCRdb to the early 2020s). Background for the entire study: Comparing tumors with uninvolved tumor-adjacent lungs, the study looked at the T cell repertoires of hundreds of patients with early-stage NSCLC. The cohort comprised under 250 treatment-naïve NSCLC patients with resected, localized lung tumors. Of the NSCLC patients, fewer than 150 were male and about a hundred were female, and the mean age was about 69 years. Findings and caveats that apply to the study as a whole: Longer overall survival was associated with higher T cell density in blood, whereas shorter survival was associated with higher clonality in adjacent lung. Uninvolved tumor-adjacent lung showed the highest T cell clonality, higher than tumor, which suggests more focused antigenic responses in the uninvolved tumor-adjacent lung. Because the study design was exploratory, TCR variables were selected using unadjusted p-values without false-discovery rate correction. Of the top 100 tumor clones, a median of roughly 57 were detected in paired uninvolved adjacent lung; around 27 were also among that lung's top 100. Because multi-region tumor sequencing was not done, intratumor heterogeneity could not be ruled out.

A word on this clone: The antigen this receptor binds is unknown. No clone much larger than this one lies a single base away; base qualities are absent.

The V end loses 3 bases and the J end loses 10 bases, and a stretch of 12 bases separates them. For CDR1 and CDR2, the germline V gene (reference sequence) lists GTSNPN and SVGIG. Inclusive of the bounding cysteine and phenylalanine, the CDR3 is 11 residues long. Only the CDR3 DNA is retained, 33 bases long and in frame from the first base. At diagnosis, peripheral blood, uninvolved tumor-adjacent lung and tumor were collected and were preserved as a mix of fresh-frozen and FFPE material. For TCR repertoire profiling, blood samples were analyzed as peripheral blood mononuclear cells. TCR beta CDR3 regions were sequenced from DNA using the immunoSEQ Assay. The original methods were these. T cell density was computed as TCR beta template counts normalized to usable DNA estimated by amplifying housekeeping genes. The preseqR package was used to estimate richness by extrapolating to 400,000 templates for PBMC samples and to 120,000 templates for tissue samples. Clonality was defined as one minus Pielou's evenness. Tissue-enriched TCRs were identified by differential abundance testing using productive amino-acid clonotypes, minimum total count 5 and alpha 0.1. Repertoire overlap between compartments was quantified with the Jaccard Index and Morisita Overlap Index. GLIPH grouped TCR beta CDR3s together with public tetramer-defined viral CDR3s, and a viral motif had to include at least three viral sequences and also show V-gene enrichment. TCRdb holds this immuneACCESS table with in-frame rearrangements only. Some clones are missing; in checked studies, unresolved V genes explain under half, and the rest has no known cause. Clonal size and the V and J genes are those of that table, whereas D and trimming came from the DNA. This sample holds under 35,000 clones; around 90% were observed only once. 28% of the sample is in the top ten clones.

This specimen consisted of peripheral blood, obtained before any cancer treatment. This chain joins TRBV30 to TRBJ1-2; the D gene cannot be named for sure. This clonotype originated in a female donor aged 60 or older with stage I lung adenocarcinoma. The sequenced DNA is TGTGCCTGGAGCACCTTGGACGACTACACCTTC. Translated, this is CAWSTLDDYTF.